This T cell receptor beta chain is drawn from a study of blood T cell repertoires in COVID-19. Overall study context: Samples taken during acute and convalescent COVID-19 were collected in the United States, Italy and Spain. Sources were T cells, B-cell-depleted T cells, or PBMCs; the material itself was cDNA or gDNA.

A PCR-confirmed or clinician-diagnosed COVID-19 case had contacted exposed participants within 2 weeks of entry. Germline V lookup: CDR1 LNHDA, CDR2 SQIVND (reference sequence). V gave up 6 bases and J gave up 8 bases; unmatched junction bases: 8. This CDR3 contains 14 residues. Authors' processing steps: Amplification of reference gene primers was used by the study to estimate nucleated cell counts. Produced via immunoSEQ multiplex PCR; TCRdb's table is partial and in-frame only. V, J and clone size derive from that table, while D and trimming were established from the DNA sequence. The table has roughly 400,000 clones, approximately 90% seen once.

Sequencing was carried out using PBMCs or T cells enriched from blood (not recorded which). This clonotype was obtained from a woman aged 35 to 49 who had been exposed to COVID-19. J is TRBJ2-7 and V is TRBV19, with TRBD1 identical over 12 bases. CDR3 region: CASSTGTGGVKQYF. In DNA form, the CDR3 reads TGTGCCAGTAGCACCGGGACAGGGGGCGTCAAGCAGTACTTC. Full variable domain (missing parts from reference TRBV19 and TRBJ2-7): DGGITQSPKYLFRKEGQNVTLSCEQNLNHDAMYWYRQDPGQGLRLIYYSQIVNDFQKGDIAEGYSVSREKKESFPLTVTSAQKNPTAFYLCASSTGTGGVKQYFGPGTRLTVT.